Detailed here is one T cell receptor beta chain. Antigen: not known. The sample comes from a study of human T cells and chemical hapten exposure. Study background: There were weekly diphenylcyclopropenone doses to the scalp for patients throughout the roughly 25-week study. Whole-study findings and limits: TCRs at a frequency above 1 in 1000 stayed unchanged with DPC sensitization. Against controls, expanded TCRs gave rise to significantly more large CDR3 similarity clusters.

Specified time point: pre-sensitization, week 0. Treatment in this sample: therapeutic diphenylcyclopropenone sensitization with weekly scalp DPC. The library labeled individual cDNA molecules by adding unique molecular identifiers to them. One entry per CDR3 protein results from TCRdb running MiXCR on the RACE reads. The table lists about 51,000 distinct CDR3 sequences, approximately 9.8% of them singletons, with 11% to 15% in the top ten. The material sequenced was whole blood, taken in connection with sensitization to the hapten diphenylcyclopropenone (DPC). This clonotype originated in a woman in her thirties or forties with alopecia areata. Some clones in this sample may be carry-over from other donors' samples.

The CDR3 region is CASSLRLAGGTSTDTQYF. CDR3 in DNA: TGTGCCAGCAGCTTACGTCTAGCGGGGGGGACAAGCACAGATACGCAGTATTTT. J is TRBJ2-3 and V is TRBV7-2; 12 bases align to TRBD2. Germline-derived CDR1 and CDR2 are SGHTA and FQGNSA. The V and J ends lost 2 bases and 0 bases, in that order; junction bases with no gene match: 6. CDR3 size: 18 residues.